These 7 T cell receptor beta chains share one sample of origin, sequenced in a study of T cell repertoires in cytomegalovirus infection. TCRdb reprocessed the reads with MiXCR, giving one entry per CDR3 protein. The data contain 680,000 or so distinct CDR3 sequences, 35% of them singletons. The sequenced sample was PBMCs. These receptors were obtained from a human donor in good health (CMV status not recorded). Some clones in this sample may be carry-over from other donors' samples.

The chain links TRBV27 to TRBJ1-1; possible D gene TRBD1, 6 bases. CDR3 length equals 13 residues. Trimming pared 5 bases from V and 3 bases from J, leaving 10 bases between. The germline CDR1 and CDR2 sequences are MNHEY and SMNVEV (reference sequence). The CDR3 loop is CASSPWTDTEAFF. CDR3 sequence (DNA): TGTGCCAGCAGTCCCTGGACAGACACTGAAGCTTTCTTT.

This clonotype has only one observation. The rearrangement uses TRBV25-1 and TRBJ2-3; 9 bases fit TRBD1. V shed 7 bases and J 4 bases; nucleotides not matched to a gene: 15. The germline CDR1 and CDR2 sequences are MGHDK and SYGVNS. The CDR3 runs to 17 residues. CDR3 residues: CASTNPGGTGIPDTQYF. For the CDR3, the DNA is TGTGCCAGCACCAATCCTGGGGGGACAGGGATCCCAGATACGCAGTATTTT.

This rearrangement joins TRBV5-1 to TRBJ2-7; no definite D call. CDR1 SGHRS and CDR2 YFSETQ come from the germline V gene. This CDR3 comprises 20 residues. V lost 3 bases and J 3 bases, leaving 31 bases between the germline ends. CDR3 sequence: CASSSTGTRRRATDDYEQYF. The CDR3 region has the DNA TGCGCCAGCAGCTCGACTGGAACCCGACGTCGGGCTACCGACGACTACGAGCAGTACTTC.

This clonotype came up many times. This sequence joins TRBV7-2 and TRBJ1-5; tentative D call: TRBD1 (5 bases). CDR3 length: 15 amino acids. V was trimmed by 5 bases and J by 2 bases, leaving 13 bases between them. The germline gives CDR1 SGHTA, CDR2 FQGNSA. The CDR3 DNA reads TGTGCCAGCAGCCCTTCCGGGACGGGCAATCAGCCCCAGCATTTT. This sequence encodes CASSPSGTGNQPQHF.

In this sample, this clonotype turned up a few times. This chain connects TRBV12-3 or TRBV12-4 to TRBJ2-1, with 9 bases aligning to TRBD2. Losses at the gene ends were 2 bases for V and 9 bases for J; bases not matched to a gene: 14. This CDR3 spans 17 amino acids. The CDR3 here is CASSLIPFAGGPFEQFF. CDR3 sequence (DNA): TGTGCCAGCAGTTTAATCCCATTTGCGGGAGGGCCGTTTGAGCAGTTCTTC.

This clonotype was counted between two and nine times. The V and J genes are TRBV6-5 and TRBJ2-1; a possible D gene is TRBD2 (6 bases). Trimming left V 2 bases short and J 4 bases short, with 12 bases between. This CDR3 is built from 15 residues. CDR1 MNHEY and CDR2 SVGAGI come from the germline V gene. The DNA for the CDR3 is TGTGCCAGCAGTTACGATACTAGCATATACAATGAGCAGTTCTTC. It is translated as CASSYDTSIYNEQFF.

CDR3: CAISARNYGYTF. CDR3 bases: TGTGCCATCAGTGCACGGAACTATGGCTACACCTTC. V gene TRBV10-3 combines with J gene TRBJ1-2; D not certain. The germline V gene has CDR1 ENHRY and CDR2 SYGVKD. This CDR3 comprises 12 residues. The V and J ends lost 4 bases and 2 bases respectively, with 5 bases between them.